There are many counts of the clone carrying this TCR beta chain. Its target is unknown. Time point indicated: newly diagnosed GD, antithyroid drugs for less than 3 months. PBMCs were the source of the RNA used for TCR sequencing. Sequencing libraries for TCR beta were prepared with iRepertoire HTBI primers and Arm-PCR of CDR3 regions. TCRdb used MiXCR to reprocess the multiplex PCR reads, holding one entry per CDR3 protein. This sample has over 350,000 distinct CDR3 sequences, with 14% found just once. This specimen belongs to a study of regulatory T cells in long-lasting Graves disease. Trimming stripped 4 bases from V and 3 bases from J, with 22 bases between. Germline V lookup: CDR1 SGHTA, CDR2 FQGNSA. This CDR3 is 18 amino acids long. Findings and caveats of the study: Persistent patients shared more public clonotypes (fewer than 3,000) than newly diagnosed patients (about 1,000).

This same sample was also taken into another study, of T cells in Graves' hyperthyroidism and ophthalmopathy.

This chain uses TRBV7-2 with TRBJ1-5; TRBD1 is a possible D gene (5 bases). The origin of this receptor is a woman aged 50 to 60 with Graves disease. The sequencing here drew on peripheral blood mononuclear cells (PBMCs), taken at new diagnosis, from a patient treated with antithyroid drugs. For the CDR3, the DNA is TGTGCCAGCAGCTGGGGGGAGGCGGTGGACGGGGCCAATCAGCCCCAGCATTTT. It specifies CASSWGEAVDGANQPQHF.